What follows is one TCR beta chain and its context. Original handling: Amplification with reference gene primers provided the estimates of nucleated cell counts. TCRdb's table, derived via immunoSEQ multiplex PCR, lists solely in-frame clones and lacks some. The V and J calls and the clone size are those of that table, but D and trimming were determined from the DNA. The sample has roughly 180,000 clones, approximately 85% seen once; the top ten hold roughly 8.2%. Germline-derived CDR1 and CDR2 are SEHNR and FQNEAQ (reference sequence). V was pared by 5 bases and J by 4 bases, with 15 bases between. The CDR3 is 15 residues long. These data are taken from a study of blood T cell repertoires in COVID-19. The wider study: Acute-phase and convalescent COVID-19 samples originated in the United States, Italy and Spain. Nucleic acid was either cDNA or gDNA, and it came from T cells, B-cell-depleted T cells, or PBMCs.

The source of this sequence is a woman aged 60-70 years with acute or convalescent COVID-19. Material for sequencing was peripheral blood. The rearrangement links TRBV7-9 to TRBJ2-1; the D gene is possibly TRBD2 (6 bases). This CDR3 is CASSKTAGRYNEQFF. The CDR3 coding sequence is TGTGCCAGCAGCAAAACAGCGGGTCGGTACAATGAGCAGTTCTTC.